These T cell receptor beta chains were read from a single sample in a study of T-cell memory formation after mild COVID-19. In TCRdb, the 5' RACE reads were re-called with MiXCR into one record per CDR3 protein. The data contain around 150,000 distinct CDR3 sequences, around 13% of them singletons. The specimen was PBMCs or a T cell subset sorted from them (not recorded which). These receptors were taken from an adult woman who had mild COVID-19 (a few samples of this study predate the infection). Cell type and time point are not known. Both conserved end residues are part of each CDR3. Each record gives: V gene, D gene, J gene, clone size, CDR3 DNA, CDR3 protein. The D gene is left open where the match is weak. A clone size is listed for some rows: how often the clone was seen (once, few, many), or a class if it is expanded.

v_call: TRBV5-1
d_call: .
j_call: TRBJ1-5
clone_size: few
cdr3_nt: TGCGCCAGCAGCATTCAACCTGACAATCAGCCCCAGCATTTT
cdr3_aa: CASSIQPDNQPQHF

v_call: TRBV24-1
d_call: .
j_call: TRBJ2-3
clone_size: .
cdr3_nt: TGTGCCACCAGTGACCAAACGAGGACTAGCACAGATACGCAGTATTTT
cdr3_aa: CATSDQTRTSTDTQYF

v_call: TRBV2
d_call: .
j_call: TRBJ2-3
clone_size: .
cdr3_nt: TGTGCCAGCAGTGAAGACGGGATCGGCACAGATACGCAGTATTTT
cdr3_aa: CASSEDGIGTDTQYF

v_call: TRBV12-5
d_call: .
j_call: TRBJ1-5
clone_size: once
cdr3_nt: TGTGCTCCAGAGGGGTGGACCCAGCATTTT
cdr3_aa: CAPEGWTQHF

v_call: TRBV4-1
d_call: .
j_call: TRBJ1-1
clone_size: .
cdr3_nt: TGCGCCAGCAGCCAACTCTCTCTCGGGGACACTGAAGCTTTCTTT
cdr3_aa: CASSQLSLGDTEAFF

v_call: TRBV5-1
d_call: TRBD1
j_call: TRBJ1-6
clone_size: few
cdr3_nt: TGCGCCAGCAGCTTGTCTTGGGTGACAGGGGGTAATTCACCCCTCCACTTT
cdr3_aa: CASSLSWVTGGNSPLHF

v_call: TRBV12-3/TRBV12-4
d_call: .
j_call: TRBJ1-1
clone_size: .
cdr3_nt: TGTGCCAGCAGGGGGGGGCACCCGGGTACTGAAGCTTTCTTT
cdr3_aa: CASRGGHPGTEAFF

v_call: TRBV7-6
d_call: .
j_call: TRBJ2-2
clone_size: few
cdr3_nt: TGTGCCAGCAGCTTCAGGGGTAGGGACGGGGAGCTGTTTTTT
cdr3_aa: CASSFRGRDGELFF

v_call: TRBV19
d_call: TRBD2
j_call: TRBJ2-7
clone_size: .
cdr3_nt: TGTGCCAGTACCGTATCGGGGGGCTACGAGCAGTACTTC
cdr3_aa: CASTVSGGYEQYF

v_call: TRBV20-1
d_call: TRBD1
j_call: TRBJ2-7
clone_size: .
cdr3_nt: TGCAGTGCCGGGACAGGGAATACCTACGAGCAGTACTTC
cdr3_aa: CSAGTGNTYEQYF

v_call: TRBV7-2
d_call: TRBD1
j_call: TRBJ2-7
clone_size: many
cdr3_nt: TGTGCCAGCAGCTTTGGACAGGGGAACTACGAGCAGTACTTC
cdr3_aa: CASSFGQGNYEQYF

v_call: TRBV20-1
d_call: .
j_call: TRBJ1-6
clone_size: .
cdr3_nt: TGCAGTGCAACAGCAGGGAGCTCCTATAATTCACCCCTCCACTTT
cdr3_aa: CSATAGSSYNSPLHF

v_call: TRBV10-3
d_call: .
j_call: TRBJ1-1
clone_size: few
cdr3_nt: TGTGCCATCACCGAACGGGGAAACACTGAAGCTTTCTTT
cdr3_aa: CAITERGNTEAFF

v_call: TRBV7-9
d_call: .
j_call: TRBJ1-1
clone_size: few
cdr3_nt: TGTGCCAGCAGAAGCCCCGCTCCCAGGGCTGGGAACACTGAAGCTTTCTTT
cdr3_aa: CASRSPAPRAGNTEAFF

v_call: TRBV12-3/TRBV12-4
d_call: TRBD2
j_call: TRBJ2-2
clone_size: few
cdr3_nt: TGTGCCAGCACCCGCCTACACCGTAGCGGGTTGCAATACGCGAACACCGGGGAGCTGTTTTTT
cdr3_aa: CASTRLHRSGLQYANTGELFF

v_call: TRBV6-2/TRBV6-3
d_call: .
j_call: TRBJ2-2
clone_size: .
cdr3_nt: TGTGCCAGCAGTTACTCTGTAGGAGGGCCGGAGTACACCGGGGAGCTGTTTTTT
cdr3_aa: CASSYSVGGPEYTGELFF

v_call: TRBV13
d_call: .
j_call: TRBJ2-7
clone_size: few
cdr3_nt: TGTGCCAGCAGCCTACAGGGCAACGAGCAGTACTTC
cdr3_aa: CASSLQGNEQYF

v_call: TRBV7-9
d_call: .
j_call: TRBJ1-1
clone_size: .
cdr3_nt: TGTGCCAGCAGCGCCATAACTGAAGCTTTCTTT
cdr3_aa: CASSAITEAFF

v_call: TRBV20-1
d_call: .
j_call: TRBJ2-3
clone_size: few
cdr3_nt: TGCAGTGCTTACCGGGACTCGATGGGGAAGTCTGGGATAGATACGCAGTATTTT
cdr3_aa: CSAYRDSMGKSGIDTQYF

v_call: TRBV11-2
d_call: TRBD1
j_call: TRBJ2-1
clone_size: many
cdr3_nt: TGTGCCAGCAGCTCAGGGGGCTCCTACAATGAGCAGTTCTTC
cdr3_aa: CASSSGGSYNEQFF

v_call: TRBV15
d_call: .
j_call: TRBJ2-7
clone_size: few
cdr3_nt: TGTGCCACCAGCAGACGGGACTCCATCCGACGGTACTTC
cdr3_aa: CATSRRDSIRRYF

v_call: TRBV4-1
d_call: TRBD2
j_call: TRBJ2-1
clone_size: .
cdr3_nt: TGCGCCAGCAGCCAAGATCTTTCCCAGTTTAGCGGGCCAGGAGGCAATGAGCAGTTCTTC
cdr3_aa: CASSQDLSQFSGPGGNEQFF

v_call: TRBV5-5
d_call: .
j_call: TRBJ2-6
clone_size: .
cdr3_nt: TGTGCCAGCAGCTTGGTGGGGGTCTCTGGGGCCAACGTCCTGACTTTC
cdr3_aa: CASSLVGVSGANVLTF

v_call: TRBV12-3/TRBV12-4
d_call: .
j_call: TRBJ2-1
clone_size: once
cdr3_nt: TGTGCCAGCAGTTTTCTTAGCGGTGTGATCTACAATGAGCAGTTCTTC
cdr3_aa: CASSFLSGVIYNEQFF

v_call: TRBV20-1
d_call: .
j_call: TRBJ1-1
clone_size: few
cdr3_nt: TGCAGTGCTAGAGATGGATGGAGAATGAACACTGAAGCTTTCTTT
cdr3_aa: CSARDGWRMNTEAFF

v_call: TRBV4-2
d_call: TRBD2
j_call: TRBJ2-5
clone_size: .
cdr3_nt: TGTGCCAGCAGCCGAGGACTAGCGGGAGGGAAAGAGACCCAGTACTTC
cdr3_aa: CASSRGLAGGKETQYF

v_call: TRBV19
d_call: .
j_call: TRBJ2-5
clone_size: .
cdr3_nt: TGTGCCAGTAGTATACAGGTTTGGGAGACCCAGTACTTC
cdr3_aa: CASSIQVWETQYF

v_call: TRBV9
d_call: TRBD2
j_call: TRBJ2-7
clone_size: .
cdr3_nt: TGTGCCAGCAGCGAGACTAGCGTCGTCGACGAGCAGTACTTC
cdr3_aa: CASSETSVVDEQYF

v_call: TRBV30
d_call: TRBD2
j_call: TRBJ2-6
clone_size: .
cdr3_nt: TGTGCCTGGAGTATTGCGGGAGGGCACGCGGGGGCCAACGTCCTGACTTTC
cdr3_aa: CAWSIAGGHAGANVLTF

v_call: TRBV7-8
d_call: .
j_call: TRBJ2-7
clone_size: few
cdr3_nt: TGTGCCAGCAGCCGTCGGCCGGACAGCTCCTACGAGCAGTACTTC
cdr3_aa: CASSRRPDSSYEQYF

v_call: TRBV29-1
d_call: TRBD1
j_call: TRBJ2-7
clone_size: .
cdr3_nt: TGCAGCGTGTTGAGGGTCCGGGACAGCATCTACGAGCAGTACTTC
cdr3_aa: CSVLRVRDSIYEQYF

v_call: TRBV10-2
d_call: .
j_call: TRBJ1-6
clone_size: .
cdr3_nt: TGCGCCAGCAGTGCATATAATTCACCCCTCCACTTT
cdr3_aa: CASSAYNSPLHF

v_call: TRBV4-1
d_call: .
j_call: TRBJ2-1
clone_size: few
cdr3_nt: TGCGCCAGCAGCCAGAGGCCCGGGACGGAGACCTACAATGAGCAGTTCTTC
cdr3_aa: CASSQRPGTETYNEQFF

v_call: TRBV29-1
d_call: .
j_call: TRBJ2-5
clone_size: .
cdr3_nt: TGCAGCGTCCTCAAGGGGGGCGAGACCCAGTACTTC
cdr3_aa: CSVLKGGETQYF

v_call: TRBV10-3
d_call: .
j_call: TRBJ1-2
clone_size: .
cdr3_nt: TGTGCCATCAGTAAACAGGCAGGGATTAACTATGGCTACACCTTC
cdr3_aa: CAISKQAGINYGYTF

v_call: TRBV7-2
d_call: .
j_call: TRBJ1-5
clone_size: .
cdr3_nt: TGTGCCAGCAGCTCTTCAGGGGATAGCAATCAGCCCCAGCATTTT
cdr3_aa: CASSSSGDSNQPQHF

v_call: TRBV4-1
d_call: .
j_call: TRBJ2-1
clone_size: once
cdr3_nt: TGCGCCAGCAGCCAAGAATCAGGAGGGGGGAGCTCCTACAATGAGCAGTTCTTC
cdr3_aa: CASSQESGGGSSYNEQFF

v_call: TRBV4-3
d_call: TRBD2
j_call: TRBJ2-1
clone_size: .
cdr3_nt: TGCGCCAGCAGCCAAGATCTGGGACTAGCGGGAGGGAATGAGCAGTTCTTC
cdr3_aa: CASSQDLGLAGGNEQFF

v_call: TRBV12-3/TRBV12-4
d_call: .
j_call: TRBJ1-5
clone_size: .
cdr3_nt: TGTGCCAGCAGTTTATTGTGGGGGTCAAGGAATCAGCCCCAGCATTTT
cdr3_aa: CASSLLWGSRNQPQHF

v_call: TRBV6-2/TRBV6-3
d_call: .
j_call: TRBJ1-3
clone_size: few
cdr3_nt: TGTGCCAGCAGCCACGGCAACAGGTCGAAAAGAAACACCATATATTTT
cdr3_aa: CASSHGNRSKRNTIYF

v_call: TRBV6-2/TRBV6-3
d_call: .
j_call: TRBJ2-7
clone_size: many
cdr3_nt: TGTGCCAGCAGTGATGGACCCTACGAGCAGTACTTC
cdr3_aa: CASSDGPYEQYF

v_call: TRBV21-1
d_call: .
j_call: TRBJ2-1
clone_size: many
cdr3_nt: TGTGCCAGCAGCAAAGAAGGGACTAGCGGTGGGGATAGCTCCTACAATGAGCAGTTCTTC
cdr3_aa: CASSKEGTSGGDSSYNEQFF

v_call: TRBV2
d_call: .
j_call: TRBJ1-5
clone_size: few
cdr3_nt: TGTGCCAGCAGCGACGGCCAGCCCCAGCATTTT
cdr3_aa: CASSDGQPQHF

v_call: TRBV20-1
d_call: .
j_call: TRBJ1-6
clone_size: .
cdr3_nt: TGCAGTGCGGCGTTGGACTATAATTCACCCCTCCACTTT
cdr3_aa: CSAALDYNSPLHF

v_call: TRBV7-6
d_call: .
j_call: TRBJ2-3
clone_size: few
cdr3_nt: TGTGCCAGCAGCTCCAGGACTATCCGCACAGATACGCAGTATTTT
cdr3_aa: CASSSRTIRTDTQYF

v_call: TRBV5-1
d_call: .
j_call: TRBJ1-4
clone_size: few
cdr3_nt: TGCGCCAGCAGCCCACGGTTTGCAACTAATGAAAAACTGTTTTTT
cdr3_aa: CASSPRFATNEKLFF

v_call: TRBV24-1
d_call: TRBD1
j_call: TRBJ1-2
clone_size: .
cdr3_nt: TGTGCCACCAGTGCTGCCGACAGGGCAAACTATGGCTACACCTTC
cdr3_aa: CATSAADRANYGYTF

v_call: TRBV5-1
d_call: TRBD1
j_call: TRBJ1-1
clone_size: .
cdr3_nt: TGCGCCAGCGGGACAGCGGGGACGGGGAACACTGAAGCTTTCTTT
cdr3_aa: CASGTAGTGNTEAFF

v_call: TRBV15
d_call: TRBD1
j_call: TRBJ2-5
clone_size: few
cdr3_nt: TGTGCCACCAGCAGAGCGAGCAAGATTTGGGACAGCGCGGAGACCCAGTACTTC
cdr3_aa: CATSRASKIWDSAETQYF

v_call: TRBV12-3/TRBV12-4
d_call: .
j_call: TRBJ2-1
clone_size: few
cdr3_nt: TGTGCCAGCACCCTGAGGGGGTCCATTAGCTCCTACAATGAGCAGTTCTTC
cdr3_aa: CASTLRGSISSYNEQFF